The 7 T cell receptor beta chains in this list originate from one sample, sequenced in a study of cytomegalovirus exposure and HLA in healthy donors. Produced via immunoSEQ multiplex PCR; TCRdb's table is partial and in-frame only. The profile shows 55,000 to 75,000 clones, 90% to 95% of them singletons. Sequenced: PBMCs. Receptor source: a man aged 18-30 years in good health and CMV-seropositive.

This sequence joins TRBV29-1 and TRBJ1-1, with unresolved D. V lost 4 bases and J lost 0, with 9 bases in between. The germline V gene has CDR1 SQVTM and CDR2 ANQGSEA. The CDR3 has 13 residues. In nucleotides, the CDR3 is TGCAGCGTTGTGAGGATAATGAACACTGAAGCTTTCTTT. This gives the protein CSVVRIMNTEAFF.

V usage is TRBV10-3 and J usage is TRBJ2-6, with D tentatively TRBD1 (6 bases). Deletions cut 4 bases from V and 3 bases from J, with 13 bases between. This CDR3 has 16 amino acids. Germline V gene sequence: CDR1 ENHRY, CDR2 SYGVKD. The CDR3, as DNA: TGTGCCATCAGTGCCCCTCTAGGGGGTGGGGCCAACGTCCTGACTTTC. As protein: CAISAPLGGGANVLTF.

V and J are TRBV10-3 and TRBJ2-3, with D unclear. The CDR3 is 15 amino acids. Germline V gene lookup returns CDR1 ENHRY and CDR2 SYGVKD. Trimming left V 4 bases short and J 0 bases short, with 11 bases between. The CDR3 DNA reads TGTGCCATCAGTGGAAGTACTCCTAGCACAGATACGCAGTATTTT. Protein product: CAISGSTPSTDTQYF.

The chain carries TRBV6-6 and TRBJ1-4; TRBD1 might be the D (6 bases). Germline CDR1 is MNHNY and CDR2 is SVGAGI (reference sequence). Trimming shortened V by 2 bases and J by 7 bases, and 14 bases separated the two germline ends. The CDR3 length is 15 residues. The CDR3 reads CASSYVRGVSEKLFF. DNA of the CDR3: TGTGCCAGCAGTTACGTCAGGGGAGTTAGTGAAAAACTGTTTTTT.

CDR3 sequence: CASSLRTVYGYTF. In nucleotides, the CDR3 is TGTGCCAGCAGTTTAAGGACAGTCTATGGCTACACCTTC. V gene TRBV28 combines with J gene TRBJ1-2; maybe TRBD1 (6 bases). Germline CDR1 is MDHEN and CDR2 is SYDVKM. V shed 2 bases and J shed 4 bases, with 8 bases lying between them. CDR3 size: 13 residues.

The chain links TRBV6-1 to TRBJ1-5, with 7 bases matching TRBD1. J lost 0 bases, V lost 2 bases, and 10 bases had no gene match. The CDR3 consists of 18 residues. Per the germline V gene, CDR1 is MNHNS and CDR2 is SASEGT. The CDR3 loop reads CASSERGTARYSNQPQHF. CDR3 nucleotide sequence: TGTGCCAGCAGTGAAAGGGGGACAGCCCGTTATAGCAATCAGCCCCAGCATTTT.

J is TRBJ1-1 and V is TRBV28, with 8 bases lining up with TRBD1. V was clipped by 2 bases and J by 8 bases; unmatched bases: 7. The CDR3 has 14 residues. Germline CDR1 MDHEN, CDR2 SYDVKM. CDR3 in amino acids: CASSLMGQENEAFF. CDR3 DNA sequence: TGTGCCAGCAGTTTAATGGGACAGGAAAACGAAGCTTTCTTT.